The rows below give T cell receptor beta chains drawn from one sample of a study of blood T cell repertoires in COVID-19. Data came from immunoSEQ multiplex PCR; TCRdb stores just in-frame clones and leaves some out. The repertoire holds about 210,000 clones, with about 90% as singletons. The specimen sequenced was PBMCs or T cells enriched from blood (not recorded which). The receptors were sampled from a young man who had recovered from COVID-19. Each CDR3 is given with its conserved first and last residue. The D gene is left open where the match is weak. For some rows the clone size is stated as once, few or many, or as a class when expanded; others skip it.

clone size | J gene | D gene | V gene | CDR3 DNA | CDR3 protein
NA | TRBJ2-3 | NA | TRBV18 | TGTGCCAGCTCACCAGGCAACAGGCTCGGGAGAGATACGCAGTATTTT | CASSPGNRLGRDTQYF
once | TRBJ2-2 | NA | TRBV25-1 | TGTGCCAGTAGAAACACCGGGGAGCTGTTTTTT | CASRNTGELFF
NA | TRBJ2-5 | TRBD1 | TRBV6-6 | TGTGCCAGCAGTTTCACCGGGACAGGCAACCAAGAGACCCAGTACTTC | CASSFTGTGNQETQYF
NA | TRBJ2-7 | NA | TRBV5-4 | TGTGCCAGCAGCCCACAGACCGCTCAAACCTACGAGCAGTACTTC | CASSPQTAQTYEQYF
NA | TRBJ1-2 | TRBD1 | TRBV15 | TGTGCCACCAGCAGAGATAGTACCTCCGGGACAGCTAACTATGGCTACACCTTC | CATSRDSTSGTANYGYTF
NA | TRBJ1-6 | TRBD1 | TRBV11-2 | TGTGCCAGCAGCTTAGCCAGGGGGCACTCACCCCTCCACTTT | CASSLARGHSPLHF
NA | TRBJ2-3 | NA | TRBV27 | TGTGCCAGCAGTTTGCGGGGGCGCCTAACAGATACGCAGTATTTT | CASSLRGRLTDTQYF
few | TRBJ1-1 | TRBD1 | TRBV28 | TGTGCCAGCAGTCCTCCCGACAGGGGCACTGAAGCTTTCTTT | CASSPPDRGTEAFF
NA | TRBJ2-1 | TRBD2 | TRBV27 | TGTGCCAGCAGTTTTGGGCAGCGGGGGGGCGGGGATGAGCAGTTCTTC | CASSFGQRGGGDEQFF
NA | TRBJ2-7 | NA | TRBV6-5 | TGTGCCAGCAGTTACTCTCGGGGTGGCGAGCAGTACTTC | CASSYSRGGEQYF
NA | TRBJ1-2 | NA | TRBV28 | TGTGCCAGCAGTCCCCGGGGGGTCAACTATGGCTACACCTTC | CASSPRGVNYGYTF